The 12 T cell receptor beta chains below come from one sample, sequenced in a study of shared T cell receptors in the human thymus. Generated by immunoSEQ multiplex PCR, the TCRdb table keeps only in-frame clones and is missing some. The sample holds hundreds of thousands of clones, 87% seen once. The data were also submitted as part of a second study, on human thymus T cells.

The sample comprised thymocytes. The origin of the receptors is a boy in the first two years of life with a congenital heart defect.

This chain links TRBV19 with TRBJ2-7; TRBD2 is a possible D gene (6 bases). V lost 5 bases, J lost 6 bases, and 14 bases lay in between. Looked up from germline, CDR1 is LNHDA and CDR2 is SQIVND (reference sequence). The CDR3 sequence is 13 residues long. This CDR3 is CASSPSLGGEQYF. DNA for the CDR3: TGTGCCAGTAGTCCGAGCTTGGGGGGCGAGCAGTACTTC. Full variable domain (rest looked up from reference TRBV19 and TRBJ2-7): DGGITQSPKYLFRKEGQNVTLSCEQNLNHDAMYWYRQDPGQGLRLIYYSQIVNDFQKGDIAEGYSVSREKKESFPLTVTSAQKNPTAFYLCASSPSLGGEQYFGPGTRLTVT.

This clone came up once. The sample contains more than one DNA sequence encoding this CDR3. This sequence joins TRBV7-9 and TRBJ2-7; D not certain. This CDR3 region has 12 residues. V was pared by 1 base and J by 2 bases, with 3 bases between. Looked up from germline, CDR1 is SEHNR and CDR2 is FQNEAQ (reference sequence). The CDR3 sequence is CASSLVTYEQYF. The CDR3 DNA reads as TGTGCCAGCAGCTTAGTCACCTACGAGCAGTACTTC.

This clone was detected only once. This chain uses TRBV30 with TRBJ2-7; TRBD1 is a possible D gene (6 bases). With 0 bases removed from V and 2 bases from J, the gap between germline ends came to 11 bases. The CDR3 sequence is 14 residues long. In germline, CDR1 is GTSNPN, CDR2 SVGIG (reference sequence). CDR3 nucleotides: TGTGCCTGGAGTGTACCAGGGGATACCTACGAGCAGTACTTC. Translating it yields CAWSVPGDTYEQYF.

V gene TRBV6-5 combines with J gene TRBJ2-5; D might be TRBD1 (5 bases). Germline loops: CDR1 MNHEY, CDR2 SVGAGI. V lost 0 bases and J lost 2, with 13 bases in between. This CDR3 is built from 16 residues. CDR3 nucleotide sequence: TGTGCCAGCAGTTACTCGGACAAAGGGTCTCAAGAGACCCAGTACTTC. It yields the protein CASSYSDKGSQETQYF.

The genes are TRBV13 and TRBJ2-1, with no clear D. The ends were cut back, 5 bases at V and 7 bases at J, with 15 bases in the middle. This CDR3 has 14 residues. Germline V lookup: CDR1 PRHDT, CDR2 FYEKMQ (reference sequence). The CDR3: CASSAVDRRNEQFF. The CDR3 nucleotides read TGTGCCAGCAGCGCCGTTGATCGGAGAAATGAGCAGTTCTTC.

With regard to this clone: One end of the junction is discordant with germline, which a read error may explain. The J gene is TRBJ1-4, the V gene TRBV28; TRBD1 matches at 7 bases. CDR1 is MDHEN, CDR2 SYDVKM, per germline. This CDR3 has 15 residues. This CDR3 is CASSATGTANEKLFF. The CDR3 DNA reads TGTGCCAGCAGTGCCACCGGGACAGCTAACGAAAAACTGTTTTTT.

The V and J genes are TRBV4-1 and TRBJ2-7, with 14 positions matching TRBD2. V was pared by 4 bases and J by 5 bases, with 4 bases of the junction left unmatched. The CDR3 runs 15 residues. The germline V gene has CDR1 MGHRA and CDR2 YSYEKL. CDR3 protein: CASSLGLAGVNEQYF. In DNA, the CDR3 is TGCGCCAGCAGCCTGGGACTAGCGGGAGTAAACGAGCAGTACTTC.

The chain uses TRBV5-4 and TRBJ2-7, with D tentatively TRBD2 (5 bases). This CDR3 is built from 12 residues. Trimming cost V 0 bases and J 5 bases, with 6 bases left between them. Germline V gene sequence: CDR1 SGHNT, CDR2 YYREEE (reference sequence). CDR3 residues: CASSLAGDEQYF. Here the CDR3 DNA reads TGTGCCAGCAGCTTGGCCGGGGACGAGCAGTACTTC.

A few counts support this clone. CDR3 protein: CASSSHRGSPLHF. DNA for the CDR3: TGTGCCAGCAGTTCCCACAGGGGCTCACCCCTCCACTTT. The rearrangement links TRBV28 to TRBJ1-6; 7 bases line up with TRBD1. Germline V gives CDR1 MDHEN, CDR2 SYDVKM. The CDR3 sequence is 13 residues long. V shed 4 bases and J 10 bases; nucleotides not matched to a gene: 4. Combining the CDR3 with reference TRBV28 and TRBJ1-6 gives the whole variable domain DVKVTQSSRYLVKRTGEKVFLECVQDMDHENMFWYRQDPGLGLRLIYFSYDVKMKEKGDIPEGYSVSREKKERFSLILESASTNQTSMYLCASSSHRGSPLHFGNGTRLTVT.

This rearrangement joins TRBV18 to TRBJ2-3, with 7 bases identical to TRBD1. The CDR3 is 16 amino acids. Germline V gives CDR1 KGHSH, CDR2 LQKENI. Trimming removed 2 bases from V and 0 bases from J; junction bases left unmatched: 5. The CDR3 DNA reads as TGTGCCAGCTCACCAGGGGACAGCCCCAGCACAGATACGCAGTATTTT. Protein product: CASSPGDSPSTDTQYF.

The V and J genes are TRBV19 and TRBJ1-2, with D perhaps matching TRBD1 (5 bases). The CDR3 runs to 15 residues. V lost 6 bases to trimming and J lost 4 bases, with 18 bases between them. CDR1 is LNHDA, CDR2 SQIVND, per germline (reference sequence). The CDR3, as DNA: TGTGCCAGTAGCAGCACGGGGGACCAGATCTATGGCTACACCTTC. Its protein product is CASSSTGDQIYGYTF.

V gene TRBV25-1 combines with J gene TRBJ2-3; D possibly corresponds to TRBD1 (6 bases). Trimming took off 3 bases at V and 3 bases at J, with 22 bases between the two ends. The CDR3 consists of 18 residues. The germline CDR1 and CDR2 sequences are MGHDK and SYGVNS. CDR3 sequence: CASSDRYTGPRETDTQYF. For the CDR3, the DNA is TGTGCCAGCAGTGATCGGTATACAGGGCCCCGCGAGACAGATACGCAGTATTTT.